This T cell receptor beta chain appears in the sequencing data of a study of shared clonotypes between healthy human individuals. The protocol was immunoSEQ multiplex PCR, while the TCRdb copy is restricted to in-frame clones and leaves out a portion. The sample lists over a million clones, 98% occurring once. The study drew its donors from healthy HIV-negative adults without recent acute infections or vaccinations. All the donors were Caucasian adults who lived in Nashville, Tennessee. Germline lookup yields CDR1 SGHNT and CDR2 YYREEE (reference sequence). V gave up 4 bases and J gave up 0 bases, with 9 bases separating them. This CDR3 has 14 residues. Remarks on this clone: Its cognate antigen is unknown.

Overall study results and limits: Naive CD4 clonotypes overlapped across a few donors at approximately 5.3%. Among the subsets, naive ones generally showed larger estimated richness than memory ones.

Sequencing used naive CD4+ T cells sorted from blood. The subset was: CD45RA+ positively selected. The genes are TRBV5-4 and TRBJ2-3; D possibly corresponds to TRBD1 (6 bases). The receptor was isolated from a man aged 25-45 years in good health. This CDR3 is CASSRTASTDTQYF. The CDR3 DNA sequence: TGTGCCAGCAGCCGGACAGCTAGCACAGATACGCAGTATTTT.